This T cell receptor (beta chain) comes out of a study of patients and donors after allogeneic stem cell transplantation. TCRdb fed the RT-PCR reads into MiXCR, producing one record per CDR3 protein. The data hold about 960,000 distinct CDR3 sequences, with 15% to 20% observed a single time. V was pared by 2 bases and J by 14 bases, with 13 bases between. The CDR3 contains 12 residues. The receptor comes from a human donor who was either an allogeneic HSCT recipient or a stem cell or donor lymphocyte infusion donor (not recorded which). It is not recorded whose cells these are; they may come from a transplant donor. The chain carries TRBV12-3 or TRBV12-4 and TRBJ2-1, with D tentatively TRBD2 (6 bases). Source material: blood, either unsorted or a sorted T cell fraction (not recorded which). In DNA, the CDR3 is TGTGCCAGCAGTTTACCCGGACTAATGGAGTTCTTC. It specifies CASSLPGLMEFF.